This entry lists 30 T cell receptor beta chains sequenced from one sample in a study of blood T cell repertoires in COVID-19. The table came from immunoSEQ multiplex PCR; TCRdb's copy has only in-frame clones and leaves some out. The data show approximately 150,000 clones, with over 80% seen just once and around 6.2% held by the top ten. The sequenced sample was PBMCs or T cells enriched from blood (not recorded which). These receptors were collected from a woman in her thirties or forties who had recovered from COVID-19.

The chain has TRBV4-2 and TRBJ2-1; possibly TRBD2 for D (5 bases). CDR1 and CDR2 (germline): LGHNA, YNFKEQ. Trimming shortened V by 1 base and J by 2 bases, and 15 bases separated the two germline ends. The CDR3 runs 17 residues. CDR3 residues: CASSQAPSGPTYNEQFF. Written as DNA, the CDR3 is TGTGCCAGCAGCCAAGCCCCCAGCGGACCTACCTACAATGAGCAGTTCTTC.

J is TRBJ1-2 and V is TRBV11-2; D is unclear. This CDR3 is built from 15 residues. V dropped 5 bases and J dropped 2 bases, with 15 bases sitting between them. Germline CDR1 SGHAT, CDR2 FQNNGV. CDR3 sequence: CASSLEDPPNYGYTF. The CDR3, as DNA: TGTGCCAGCAGCCTGGAGGACCCGCCCAACTATGGCTACACCTTC.

The genes are TRBV7-8 and TRBJ1-2, with 11 bases fitting TRBD1. The germline V gene encodes CDR1 SGHVS and CDR2 FQNEAQ. After removal of 1 base from V and 5 bases from J, the junction contained 3 bases not matched to a gene. The CDR3 is 15 amino acids. CDR3 in amino acids: CASSLVGDRGYGYTF. CDR3 in DNA: TGTGCCAGCAGCTTAGTTGGGGACAGGGGGTATGGCTACACCTTC.

The V and J genes are TRBV11-2 and TRBJ2-5; 8 nucleotides align to TRBD2. The CDR3 covers 14 residues. Trimming at V came to 3 bases and at J to 5 bases, leaving 5 bases not matched to a gene. CDR1 SGHAT and CDR2 FQNNGV come from the germline V gene. The CDR3, as DNA: TGTGCCAGCAGCTTTTTAGCGGGGACGGAGACCCAGTACTTC. It codes for CASSFLAGTETQYF. Looking up the rest from reference TRBV11-2 and TRBJ2-5 gives the full variable domain: EAGVAQSPRYKIIEKRQSVAFWCNPISGHATLYWYQQILGQGPKLLIQFQNNGVVDDSQLPKDRFSAERLKGVDSTLKIQPAKLEDSAVYLCASSFLAGTETQYFGPGTRLLVL.

The chain is built from TRBV19 and TRBJ1-2; perhaps TRBD1 as D (5 bases). Germline CDR1 and CDR2: LNHDA and SQIVND (reference sequence). This CDR3 comprises 13 residues. V lost 7 bases and J lost 7, with 16 bases in between. The CDR3: CASTWGGRGGYTF. CDR3 nucleotide sequence: TGTGCCAGTACCTGGGGGGGTCGAGGTGGCTACACCTTC. Drawing the rest from reference TRBV19 and TRBJ1-2, the complete variable domain is DGGITQSPKYLFRKEGQNVTLSCEQNLNHDAMYWYRQDPGQGLRLIYYSQIVNDFQKGDIAEGYSVSREKKESFPLTVTSAQKNPTAFYLCASTWGGRGGYTFGSGTRLTVV.

The V call is TRBV5-1, the J call TRBJ2-5; 14 nucleotides line up with TRBD2. V trimming: 0 bases; J trimming: 2 bases; junction bases outside the gene matches: 6. The CDR3 sequence is 18 residues long. The germline gives CDR1 SGHRS, CDR2 YFSETQ. CDR3: CASSLAGLAGGGQETQYF. CDR3 DNA: TGCGCCAGCAGCTTGGCTGGACTAGCGGGGGGCGGACAAGAGACCCAGTACTTC.

V gene TRBV7-9 combines with J gene TRBJ2-1; 7 bases agree with TRBD1. V gave up 5 bases and J gave up 3 bases; unmatched junction bases: 10. This CDR3 is 16 amino acids long. CDR1 and CDR2 from the germline V gene are SEHNR and FQNEAQ (reference sequence). In DNA form, the CDR3 reads TGTGCCAGCAGCCCTCGGACAGGAGGCCTCTACAATGAGCAGTTCTTC. Translation: CASSPRTGGLYNEQFF.

This chain links TRBV9 with TRBJ1-2; no firm D call. The germline V gene encodes CDR1 SGDLS and CDR2 YYNGEE. The CDR3 is 14 residues long. V was shortened by 3 bases and J by 4 bases, with 13 bases between the two germline ends. In DNA, the CDR3 is TGTGCCAGCAGCGATGAGGCGGGTGGCTATGGCTACACCTTC. This gives the protein CASSDEAGGYGYTF.

The chain combines TRBV3-1 (or the pseudogene TRBV3-2) with TRBJ1-6, with D uncertain. Trimming took 2 bases from V and 6 from J, leaving 11 bases between them. CDR1 and CDR2 (germline): LGHDT, YNNKEL (reference sequence). CDR3 length equals 15 residues. The CDR3 here is CASSQTGVRNSPLHF. The CDR3 coding sequence is TGTGCCAGCAGCCAAACCGGAGTCCGTAATTCACCCCTCCACTTT.

This clone was recorded once. This sequence joins TRBV7-8 and TRBJ2-1; D possibly corresponds to TRBD2 (5 bases). The CDR3 is 13 residues long. Between the trimmed V and J ends, which lost 3 bases and 10 bases, there was a span of 13 bases. Germline loops: CDR1 SGHVS, CDR2 FQNEAQ. CDR3 DNA sequence: TGTGCCAGCAGCTTGTTACCGAGGGTCGAGCAGTTCTTC. Its translation is CASSLLPRVEQFF.

The chain has TRBV6-1 and TRBJ1-2; 9 bases map to TRBD1. The ends lost 3 bases at V and 3 bases at J; junction bases unmatched: 5. This CDR3 is 15 amino acids long. CDR1 is MNHNS, CDR2 SASEGT, per germline. The CDR3 DNA sequence: TGTGCCAGCAGTGAGGCGGGACAGGGCCACTATGGCTACACCTTC. It yields the protein CASSEAGQGHYGYTF.

The chain combines TRBV12-3 or TRBV12-4 with TRBJ2-5, with a possible D match to TRBD2 (5 bases). The V and J ends lost 4 bases and 4 bases respectively, with 10 bases between them. This CDR3 is built from 13 residues. The CDR3 bases are TGTGCCAGCAGTTCGTCTGGGAGAGAGACCCAGTACTTC. This encodes CASSSSGRETQYF.

The chain has TRBV2 and TRBJ1-2; TRBD1 is a possible D gene (6 bases). CDR1 and CDR2 from the germline V gene are SNHLY and FYNNEI. V was shortened by 6 bases and J by 4 bases, with 12 bases between the two germline ends. There are 13 residues in the CDR3. CDR3 amino acids: CASSRTEGYGYTF. CDR3 nucleotides: TGTGCCAGCAGCAGGACAGAGGGCTATGGCTACACCTTC.

The chain links TRBV3-1 (or the pseudogene TRBV3-2) to TRBJ2-3; 7 bases are shared with TRBD2. The CDR3 sequence is 17 residues long. V lost 1 base to trimming and J lost 5 bases; unmatched junction nucleotides: 12. CDR1 LGHDT and CDR2 YNNKEL come from the germline V gene (reference sequence). The CDR3: CASSQAPPGEGQDTQYF. In nucleotides, the CDR3 is TGTGCCAGCAGCCAAGCCCCTCCTGGGGAGGGCCAAGATACGCAGTATTTT.

This clone was seen just once. The V gene is TRBV5-6, the J gene TRBJ2-7; D is possibly TRBD2 (7 bases). CDR1 is SGHDT, CDR2 YYEEEE, per germline. V lost 4 bases to trimming and J lost 2 bases, with 10 bases between them. The CDR3 has 13 residues. The CDR3 DNA reads TGTGCCAGCAGCCCCGGGGGGCCCTACGAGCAGTACTTC. The encoded protein is CASSPGGPYEQYF.

DNA of the CDR3: TGTGCCAGCAGTTACACCGAGAACTATGGCTACACCTTC. This codes for CASSYTENYGYTF. The chain joins TRBV6-2 or TRBV6-3 to TRBJ1-2; D is unresolved. This CDR3 contains 13 residues. Germline-derived CDR1 and CDR2 are MNHEY and SVGEGT. V lost 2 bases and J 2 bases, leaving 6 bases between the germline ends.

The chain couples TRBV9 to TRBJ2-1; no firm D call. V gave up 5 bases and J gave up 5 bases, with 8 bases separating them. The germline V gene has CDR1 SGDLS and CDR2 YYNGEE. The CDR3 covers 12 residues. CDR3 in amino acids: CASSSMDNEQFF. The CDR3 coding sequence is TGTGCCAGCAGTAGCATGGACAATGAGCAGTTCTTC. Supplemented by reference TRBV9 and TRBJ2-1, the full variable domain reads DSGVTQTPKHLITATGQRVTLRCSPRSGDLSVYWYQQSLDQGLQFLIQYYNGEERAKGNILERFSAQQFPDLHSELNLSSLELGDSALYFCASSSMDNEQFFGPGTRLTVL.

The DNA for the CDR3 is TGTGCCAGCAGTATACAGGGGGCGGGAGGCTACACCTTC. It encodes CASSIQGAGGYTF. J is TRBJ1-2 and V is TRBV12-3 or TRBV12-4; 9 nucleotides agree with TRBD1. V was clipped by 5 bases and J by 8 bases; unmatched bases: 6. The CDR3 is 13 residues long.

CDR3 in amino acids: CAIRPGLAGGRLGELFF. The CDR3 nucleotides read TGTGCCATCAGACCGGGACTAGCGGGGGGGCGGCTCGGGGAGCTGTTTTTT. The chain combines TRBV10-3 with TRBJ2-2, with 16 bases that match TRBD2. CDR1 and CDR2 (germline): ENHRY, SYGVKD. The V segment lost 6 bases and the J segment 7 bases; nucleotides outside the gene matches: 8. The CDR3 runs to 17 residues.

The chain couples TRBV19 to TRBJ2-7; no definite D call. Germline CDR1 LNHDA, CDR2 SQIVND (reference sequence). The CDR3 runs 13 residues. Trimming shortened V by 5 bases and J by 0 bases, and 8 bases separated the two germline ends. The CDR3 spells CASSHTGSYEQYF. The DNA of the CDR3 is TGTGCCAGTAGTCACACGGGCTCCTACGAGCAGTACTTC.

V gene TRBV11-1 combines with J gene TRBJ2-3; 10 bases fit TRBD2. The CDR3 totals 16 residues. Per germline, CDR1 SGHAT and CDR2 FQDESV (reference sequence). Germline trimming cut 6 bases from V and 8 bases from J; bases unmatched to any gene: 14. The CDR3 protein is CASSSKTSGQDVTQYF. In DNA, the CDR3 is TGTGCCAGCAGTTCTAAGACTAGCGGGCAGGATGTTACGCAGTATTTT.

The chain employs TRBV30 and TRBJ1-6, with 7 bases aligning to TRBD1. Germline CDR1 GTSNPN, CDR2 SVGIG (reference sequence). The CDR3 totals 13 residues. Trimming cost V 5 bases and J 2 bases; bases outside gene matches: 0. The CDR3 loop reads CAWGTAYNSPLHF. The CDR3 DNA reads TGTGCCTGGGGGACAGCCTATAATTCACCCCTCCACTTT. The complete variable domain, with remaining parts taken from reference TRBV30 and TRBJ1-6, reads SQTIHQWPATLVQPVGSPLSLECTVEGTSNPNLYWYRQAAGRGLQLLFYSVGIGQISSEVPQNLSASRPQDRQFILSSKKLLLSDSGFYLCAWGTAYNSPLHFGNGTRLTVT.

The chain combines TRBV9 with TRBJ1-4; TRBD1 matches at 10 bases. V was clipped by 3 bases and J by 7 bases; unmatched bases: 3. Germline assignment: CDR1 SGDLS and CDR2 YYNGEE. The CDR3 has 14 amino acids. The CDR3 bases are TGTGCCAGCAGCGGGACAGGGGGTAGTGAAAAACTGTTTTTT. This translates into CASSGTGGSEKLFF.

The J gene is TRBJ1-6, the V gene TRBV15, with 10 bases matching TRBD1. The germline CDR1 and CDR2 sequences are LNHNV and YYDKDF (reference sequence). The CDR3 consists of 17 residues. The V gene end was trimmed by 2 bases and the J gene end by 6 bases; junction bases not matched to a gene: 7. CDR3 amino acids: CATSRTGTGDPNSPLHF. In DNA, the CDR3 is TGTGCCACCAGCAGAACCGGGACAGGGGATCCTAATTCACCCCTCCACTTT.

This rearrangement joins TRBV9 to TRBJ2-6; 9 nucleotides agree with TRBD1. The V and J ends lost 4 bases and 0 bases, in that order; junction bases with no gene match: 5. In germline, CDR1 is SGDLS, CDR2 YYNGEE. This CDR3 is 17 amino acids long. The CDR3 nucleotides read TGTGCCAGCAGCCCCACGACAGGGGGCTCTGGGGCCAACGTCCTGACTTTC. Translated: CASSPTTGGSGANVLTF.

This sequence joins TRBV29-1 and TRBJ1-1; 7 positions match TRBD1. V gave up 4 bases and J gave up 1 base; unmatched junction bases: 3. The CDR3 extends over 13 amino acids. Per germline, CDR1 SQVTM and CDR2 ANQGSEA. The CDR3: CSVGGQRNTEAFF. The DNA of the CDR3 is TGCAGCGTTGGGGGACAGAGGAACACTGAAGCTTTCTTT.

This clone was picked up one time. V usage is TRBV28 and J usage is TRBJ2-5, with 8 bases lining up with TRBD2. The J segment lost 0 bases and the V segment lost 4 bases, leaving 10 bases of the junction unmatched. CDR1 is MDHEN and CDR2 is SYDVKM in the germline V gene. This CDR3 contains 17 residues. The CDR3: CASSSDDRGGYQETQYF. The CDR3 coding sequence is TGTGCCAGCAGTTCGGATGACCGGGGGGGGTACCAAGAGACCCAGTACTTC. The whole variable domain, filled in from reference TRBV28 and TRBJ2-5, reads DVKVTQSSRYLVKRTGEKVFLECVQDMDHENMFWYRQDPGLGLRLIYFSYDVKMKEKGDIPEGYSVSREKKERFSLILESASTNQTSMYLCASSSDDRGGYQETQYFGPGTRLLVL.

The rearrangement joins TRBV11-2 to TRBJ2-7, with TRBD1 identical over 9 bases. CDR1 and CDR2 (germline): SGHAT, FQNNGV. This CDR3 is 14 amino acids long. V was pared by 5 bases and J by 4 bases, with 6 bases of the junction left unmatched. In DNA form, the CDR3 reads TGTGCCAGCAGCACCTCCGGGACAGGGTACGAGCAGTACTTC. Its protein is CASSTSGTGYEQYF.

The chain employs TRBV6-1 and TRBJ1-5, with 8 bases lining up with TRBD1. Germline CDR1 and CDR2: MNHNS and SASEGT. CDR3 length: 15 residues. The V gene end was trimmed by 3 bases and the J gene end by 1 base; junction bases not matched to a gene: 2. The CDR3 nucleotides read TGTGCCAGCAGTGATACAGGGGGAAGCAATCAGCCCCAGCATTTT. This codes for CASSDTGGSNQPQHF.

This chain joins TRBV28 and TRBJ2-1; TRBD1 agrees at 8 bases. The CDR3 has 15 amino acids. Trimming removed 6 bases from V and 6 bases from J; junction bases left unmatched: 10. Germline assignment: CDR1 MDHEN and CDR2 SYDVKM. CDR3 nucleotide sequence: TGTGCCAGCAGCGAGTCAGGACAGGGAACCAATGAGCAGTTCTTC. Protein product: CASSESGQGTNEQFF.